This T cell receptor beta chain was identified during a study of shared clonotypes between healthy human individuals. This clone was detected many times. Trimming removed 4 bases at V and 14 bases at J, with 16 bases between. CDR1 SGHTS and CDR2 YDEGEE come from the germline V gene. This CDR3 contains 12 residues. Assay: immunoSEQ multiplex PCR; the TCRdb copy retains only in-frame clones and omits some. The table records around 940,000 clones, 76% of them present only once. The chain uses TRBV5-8 and TRBJ1-5; weak D call: TRBD1 (6 bases). The source of this sequence is a young man in good health. The sample comprised memory CD4+ T cells sorted from blood. Specified subset: CD45RA-negative fraction. For the CDR3, the DNA is TGTGCCAGCAGCCTTCGGACAGCAAATAAGCATTTT. It encodes CASSLRTANKHF. Based on the CDR3 plus reference TRBV5-8 and TRBJ1-5, the full variable domain is EAGVTQSPTHLIKTRGQQATLRCSPISGHTSVYWYQQALGLGLQFLLWYDEGEERNRGNFPPRFSGRQFPNYSSELNVNALELEDSALYLCASSLRTANKHFGDGTRLSIL.